This T cell receptor beta chain was captured in a study of blood T cell repertoires in COVID-19. Looking at the study overall: The origin of the acute and convalescent COVID-19 samples was the United States, Italy and Spain. Nucleic acid was either cDNA or gDNA, and it came from T cells, B-cell-depleted T cells, or PBMCs.

It was during active infection that Seattle patients were enrolled and then longitudinally followed. Trimming stripped 6 bases from V and 0 bases from J, with 6 bases between. CDR3 length: 13 amino acids. CDR1 and CDR2 (germline): MDHEN, SYDVKM. The repertoire was sequenced with immunoSEQ multiplex PCR; TCRdb's copy has only in-frame clones and lacks some. The sample carries 100,000 to 150,000 clones, about 70% recorded once. J is TRBJ1-5 and V is TRBV28, with unresolved D. This TCR was recovered from a man older than 75 with COVID-19, enrolled during active disease. Sequencing was done on a sample of peripheral blood. This CDR3 reads CASRLYSNQPQHF. The CDR3 DNA reads TGTGCCAGCAGACTTTATAGCAATCAGCCCCAGCATTTT.